This TCR beta chain was recovered during a study of naive and memory T cell subsets. Study findings and constraints: This RNA-based method may be sensitive to activation-related transcript changes.

An oligonucleotide containing a UMI was ligated to the 3' end of TCR cDNA. The SP2 primer and nested alpha and beta constant region primers amplified ligated cDNA in four rounds. For blood and skin samples, reverse transcription used TCR alpha and beta constant primers. TCRdb re-called the 5' RACE reads with MiXCR, one entry per CDR3 protein. Seen here are about 62,000 distinct CDR3 sequences, around 8% observed once, and the top ten hold about a fifth. A remark on this clonotype: The target antigen is unknown.

The TCR comes from a female donor in good health.

The CDR3 sequence is CASSPPRYRDLRNEQFF. CDR3 nucleotides: TGTGCCAGCTCACCACCCCGATACCGGGACCTGCGGAATGAGCAGTTCTTC. The rearrangement links TRBV18 to TRBJ2-1; either TRBD1 or TRBD2 may fit D (5 bases each). This CDR3 is 17 amino acids long. Trimming removed 0 bases at V and 7 bases at J, with 19 bases between. The germline gives CDR1 KGHSH, CDR2 LQKENI.